What follows is one TCR beta chain and its context. The antigen remains undetermined. The PCR contained 60 Vbeta and 13 Jbeta primers. The method was immunoSEQ multiplex PCR; TCRdb's version includes in-frame clones alone and lacks a portion of them. This sample has tens of thousands of clones, with roughly 68% found just once. The source of the sample is a study of cytomegalovirus exposure and HLA in healthy donors. General study points: Researchers reportedly found TCR beta sequences accurately predicted most subjects' HLA-A and HLA-B alleles.

V was pared by 0 bases and J by 6 bases, with 8 bases of the junction left unmatched. CDR3 length: 17 residues. Germline loops: CDR1 MGHRA, CDR2 YSYEKL. This TCR was recovered from a woman aged 50 to 60 in good health and CMV-seronegative. The V and J genes are TRBV4-1 and TRBJ2-7; 13 bases agree with TRBD2. The specimen sequenced was PBMCs. CDR3: CASSQEILAGGPSEQYF. Here the CDR3 DNA reads TGCGCCAGCAGCCAAGAGATACTAGCGGGAGGGCCCTCCGAGCAGTACTTC.